This T cell receptor (beta chain) derives from a study of glioma-infiltrating T cells. Study observations and caveats: Only very few CDR3 sequences appeared in both tissue and blood. Gliomas, especially low-grade, showed above-expected tissue-blood divergence; non-neoplastic patients showed below.

This clonotype was seen many times. Its antigen is not identified. The iRepertoire nested amplicon-rescue multiplex PCR amplified TCR alpha and beta CDR3s from RNA. Input was roughly 85-450 ng of tissue mRNA or PBMC total RNA. TCRdb reanalysed the multiplex PCR reads using MiXCR and keeps one entry per CDR3 protein. Seen here are some 180,000 distinct CDR3 sequences, roughly a third observed once, and the top ten hold 20%. Germline trimming cut 5 bases from V and 4 bases from J; bases unmatched to any gene: 10. This CDR3 has 16 amino acids. Germline CDR1 and CDR2: SGHTA and FQGNSA. This TCR was sampled from a human donor with low-grade glioma or glioblastoma, undergoing nonglioma brain surgery, or in good health (not recorded which). The gene calls are TRBV7-2 and TRBJ2-2; 7 nucleotides align to TRBD2. The sample consisted of glioma tissue, nonneoplastic brain tissue, or PBMCs (not recorded which). The CDR3 bases are TGTGCCAGCAGCCGGAACGTAGGGACTACCACCGGGGAGCTGTTTTTT. It encodes CASSRNVGTTTGELFF.